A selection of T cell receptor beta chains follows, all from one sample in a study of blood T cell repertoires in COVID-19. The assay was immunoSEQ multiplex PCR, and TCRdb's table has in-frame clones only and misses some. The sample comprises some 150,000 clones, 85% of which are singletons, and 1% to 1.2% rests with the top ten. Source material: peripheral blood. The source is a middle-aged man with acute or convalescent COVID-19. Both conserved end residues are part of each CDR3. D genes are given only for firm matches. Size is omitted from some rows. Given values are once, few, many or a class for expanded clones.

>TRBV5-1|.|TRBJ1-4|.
CASSDQTDELFF
TGCGCCAGCAGCGACCAGACAGACGAACTGTTTTTT
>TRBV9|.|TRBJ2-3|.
CASSVVVGASTDTQYF
TGTGCCAGCAGCGTAGTCGTGGGAGCTAGCACAGATACGCAGTATTTT
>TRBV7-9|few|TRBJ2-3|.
CASSFHYSTDTQYF
TGTGCCAGCAGCTTTCACTATTCCACAGATACGCAGTATTTT
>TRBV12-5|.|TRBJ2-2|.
CASGRRATGELFF
TGTGCTAGTGGCCGCAGGGCTACGGGGGAGCTGTTTTTT
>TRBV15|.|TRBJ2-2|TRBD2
CATTDGLAETGELFF
TGTGCCACCACCGATGGACTAGCGGAAACCGGGGAGCTGTTTTTT
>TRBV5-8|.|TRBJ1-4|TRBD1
CASSRGQGSTNEKLFF
TGTGCCAGCAGCCGTGGACAGGGCTCAACTAATGAAAAACTGTTTTTT
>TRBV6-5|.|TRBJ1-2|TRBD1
CASATGTGKNYTF
TGTGCCAGCGCCACCGGGACAGGGAAGAACTACACCTTC
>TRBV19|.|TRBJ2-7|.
CASSIGNSYEQYF
TGTGCCAGTAGTATAGGTAACAGCTACGAGCAGTACTTC
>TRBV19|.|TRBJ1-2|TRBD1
CASSISNRGPDGYTF
TGTGCCAGTAGTATAAGTAACAGGGGACCGGATGGCTACACCTTC
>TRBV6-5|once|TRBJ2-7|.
CASRLTLPYEQYF
TGTGCCAGCAGGTTGACACTTCCCTACGAGCAGTACTTC
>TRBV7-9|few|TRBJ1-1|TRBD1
CASSADRAGTEAFF
TGTGCCAGCAGCGCCGACAGGGCAGGGACTGAAGCTTTCTTT
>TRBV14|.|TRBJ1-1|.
CASSRTVNTEAFF
TGTGCCAGCAGCCGGACAGTGAACACTGAAGCTTTCTTT
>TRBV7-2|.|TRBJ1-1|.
CASSFATLGRSYTEAFF
TGTGCCAGCAGCTTCGCCACGTTGGGGAGGTCGTACACTGAAGCTTTCTTT
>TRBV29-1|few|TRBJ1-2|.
CSVGWGPRGYTF
TGCAGCGTTGGCTGGGGCCCTCGGGGCTACACCTTC
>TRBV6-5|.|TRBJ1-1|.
CASERAGAMNTEAFF
TGTGCCAGTGAGAGGGCAGGGGCTATGAACACTGAAGCTTTCTTT
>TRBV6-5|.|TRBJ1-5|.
CASGFSGPGLSQHF
TGTGCCAGCGGCTTCAGCGGACCTGGATTGTCCCAGCATTTT
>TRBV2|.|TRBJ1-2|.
CASSVAGVGYGYTF
TGTGCCAGCAGCGTCGCGGGGGTGGGGTATGGCTACACCTTC
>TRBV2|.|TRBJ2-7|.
CASSEQGLGDEQYF
TGTGCCAGCAGTGAACAGGGCCTTGGCGACGAGCAGTACTTC
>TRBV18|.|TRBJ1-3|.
CASSPGRDGNTIYF
TGTGCCAGCTCACCAGGGCGGGATGGAAACACCATATATTTT
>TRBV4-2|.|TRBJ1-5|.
CASSQSGNQPQHF
TGTGCCAGCAGTCAGTCGGGGAATCAGCCCCAGCATTTT
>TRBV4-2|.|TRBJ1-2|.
CASSQDGDTPRYGYTF
TGTGCCAGCAGCCAAGATGGGGACACCCCGCGCTATGGCTACACCTTC
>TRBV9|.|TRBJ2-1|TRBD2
CASSAVRGGYGTYNEQFF
TGTGCCAGCAGCGCCGTCCGGGGGGGGTATGGGACCTACAATGAGCAGTTCTTC
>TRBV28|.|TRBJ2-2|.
CASRLRTGELFF
TGTGCCAGCCGACTACGCACCGGGGAGCTGTTTTTT
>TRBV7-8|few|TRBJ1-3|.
CASSSTGKVGSGNTIYF
TGTGCCAGCAGCTCTACAGGGAAGGTCGGCTCTGGAAACACCATATATTTT
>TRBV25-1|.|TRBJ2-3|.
CASTPGLSTDTQYF
TGTGCCAGCACTCCAGGGTTGAGCACAGATACGCAGTATTTT
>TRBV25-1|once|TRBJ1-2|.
CASSVGWLYGYTF
TGTGCCAGCAGCGTCGGGTGGCTATATGGCTACACCTTC
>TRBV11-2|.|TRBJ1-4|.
CASSLVTGSNEKLFF
TGTGCCAGCAGCTTAGTAACGGGGTCCAATGAAAAACTGTTTTTT
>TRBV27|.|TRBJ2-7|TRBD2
CASRNPSGGTYEQYF
TGTGCCAGCCGGAATCCTAGCGGGGGGACCTACGAGCAGTACTTC
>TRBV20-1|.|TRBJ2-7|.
CSASLGQAYEQYF
TGCAGTGCTAGTTTAGGACAAGCCTACGAGCAGTACTTC
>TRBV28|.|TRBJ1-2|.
CASSSGGYTF
TGTGCCAGCAGTTCCGGTGGCTACACCTTC
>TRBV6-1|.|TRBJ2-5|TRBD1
CASSEIQRTGGWQETQYF
TGTGCCAGCAGTGAAATTCAAAGGACAGGGGGGTGGCAAGAGACCCAGTACTTC
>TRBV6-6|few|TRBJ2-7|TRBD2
CASSDSTSGGYEQYF
TGTGCCAGCAGTGACTCGACTAGCGGGGGCTACGAGCAGTACTTC
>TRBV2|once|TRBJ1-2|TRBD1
CASKRNPGQPIDGYTF
TGTGCCAGCAAGCGGAACCCGGGACAGCCCATCGATGGCTACACCTTC
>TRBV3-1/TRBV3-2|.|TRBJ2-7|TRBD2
CASSLRAQAGRDEQYF
TGTGCCAGCAGCCTAAGAGCCCAGGCAGGGAGGGACGAGCAGTACTTC